This note documents a single T cell receptor (beta chain) sequence. The antigen remains unidentified. The entry originates in a study of T cells in Graves' hyperthyroidism and ophthalmopathy. The ends lost 3 bases at V and 5 bases at J; junction bases unmatched: 4. This CDR3 region has 14 residues. The V gene's germline CDR1 is DFQATT and CDR2 SNEGSKA (reference sequence). Study-level points and caveats: The blood repertoire included most of the expanded thyroid clonotypes above 0.001. Ophthalmopathy and stable hyperthyroidism were separated by a 13 V-J model.

Using RNA transcripts as the source, TCR beta CDR3 regions were amplified. The TCR CDR3 was amplified in a first-round RT-PCR using the HTBI primer set. Via MiXCR, TCRdb re-called the multiplex PCR reads, giving one row per CDR3 protein. In the table there are around 690,000 distinct CDR3 sequences, around 16% of which are singletons. The genes are TRBV20-1 and TRBJ2-3, with 11 nucleotides matching TRBD2. This sequence was found in a man aged 50 or older with Graves' hyperthyroidism. The specimen sequenced was blood. CDR3 residues: CSASPGTSGDTQYF. The CDR3 nucleotides are TGCAGTGCTAGCCCCGGGACTAGCGGAGATACGCAGTATTTT.